These T cell receptor beta chains were read from a single sample in a study of shared clonotypes between healthy human individuals. Measured with immunoSEQ multiplex PCR; TCRdb has only the in-frame clones, and not every one. The sample holds roughly 2.2 million clones, 80% to 95% seen once. The sequencing sample was made of naive CD4+ T cells from PBMCs. These receptor sequences come from a man younger than 35 in good health. Some clones in this sample may be carry-over from other donors' samples. CDR3s include the opening cysteine and the closing phenylalanine or tryptophan. D genes are given only for firm matches. Size values are once, few and many counts, or a class for expanded clones, and some rows have none.

d_gene	v_gene	j_gene	abundance	CDR3aa	CDR3nt
.	TRBV5-1	TRBJ2-3	.	CASRLGYRPSRDTQYF	TGCGCCAGCAGGCTTGGGTATCGACCGTCGAGAGATACGCAGTATTTT
.	TRBV5-4	TRBJ2-2	.	CASSAVSSALTGELFF	TGTGCCAGCAGCGCCGTATCTAGCGCGCTGACCGGGGAGCTGTTTTTT
.	TRBV18	TRBJ2-4	.	CASSPPTENIQYF	TGTGCCAGCTCACCTCCCACCGAAAACATTCAGTACTTC
TRBD1	TRBV13	TRBJ2-3	.	CASSSTGTNTDTQYF	TGTGCCAGCAGCTCGACAGGGACAAACACAGATACGCAGTATTTT
.	TRBV29-1	TRBJ2-1	.	CSGERYRTYNEQFF	TGCAGCGGGGAGCGGTATAGGACCTACAATGAGCAGTTCTTC
.	TRBV14	TRBJ2-6	.	CASSMSSGANVLTF	TGTGCCAGCAGCATGAGTTCTGGGGCCAACGTCCTGACTTTC
TRBD2	TRBV7-2	TRBJ2-3	.	CASSRRTSGNGPRAQYF	TGTGCCAGCAGCCGACGGACTAGCGGGAATGGTCCTCGGGCGCAGTATTTT
.	TRBV14	TRBJ1-1	.	CASSQGRNTEAFF	TGTGCCAGCAGCCAAGGCAGAAACACTGAAGCTTTCTTT
.	TRBV5-6	TRBJ2-5	.	CASSLGGGQETQYF	TGTGCCAGCAGCTTGGGTGGGGGACAAGAGACCCAGTACTTC
TRBD1	TRBV11-2	TRBJ2-2	.	CASSNPGQLTGELFF	TGTGCCAGCAGCAATCCGGGACAGCTTACCGGGGAGCTGTTTTTT
TRBD1	TRBV11-2	TRBJ2-2	once	CASSLRSGQGNTGELFF	TGTGCCAGCAGCTTAAGGTCCGGACAGGGGAACACCGGGGAGCTGTTTTTT
TRBD1	TRBV27	TRBJ2-7	.	CASSASGQGYEQYF	TGTGCCAGCAGTGCTTCGGGACAGGGATACGAGCAGTACTTC
.	TRBV18	TRBJ2-3	.	CASSPGPRTDTQYF	TGTGCCAGCTCACCCGGACCCCGCACAGATACGCAGTATTTT
.	TRBV28	TRBJ1-5	.	CASSLQGEQPQHF	TGTGCCAGCAGTTTACAGGGTGAACAGCCCCAGCATTTT
.	TRBV28	TRBJ1-2	.	CASSTQGLINYGYTF	TGTGCCAGCAGTACCCAGGGTTTAATTAACTATGGCTACACCTTC
.	TRBV18	TRBJ2-1	.	CASSPNLDEQFF	TGTGCCAGCTCACCAAACCTAGATGAGCAGTTCTTC
.	TRBV7-9	TRBJ1-6	.	CASSRSDSSYNSPLHF	TGTGCCAGCAGCCGGTCGGACAGCTCCTATAATTCACCCCTCCACTTT
.	TRBV5-1	TRBJ1-2	once	CASSPSPGDYGYTF	TGCGCCAGCAGCCCTTCCCCAGGGGACTATGGCTACACCTTC
.	TRBV14	TRBJ2-4	.	CASSPLGGLQYF	TGTGCCAGCAGTCCCCTCGGGGGGCTTCAGTACTTC
.	TRBV7-6	TRBJ2-2	.	CASSRNTGELFF	TGTGCCAGCAGCCGGAACACCGGGGAGCTGTTTTTT
.	TRBV4-2	TRBJ2-3	.	CASSLQGRVTDTQYF	TGTGCCAGCAGCCTACAGGGCCGAGTCACAGATACGCAGTATTTT
.	TRBV4-1	TRBJ2-5	.	CASSQEPITGRIEEQYF	TGCGCCAGCAGCCAAGAGCCCATAACAGGGCGTATCGAAGAGCAGTACTTC
.	TRBV18	TRBJ1-2	.	CASSPYQDGANYGYTF	TGTGCCAGCTCACCTTACCAGGACGGAGCTAACTATGGCTACACCTTC
TRBD1	TRBV5-1	TRBJ2-1	.	CASKGQGAIDEQFF	TGCGCCAGCAAAGGACAGGGGGCTATCGATGAGCAGTTCTTC
.	TRBV30	TRBJ1-4	.	CATSSGAENEKLFF	TGTGCCACGAGCTCAGGGGCGGAAAATGAAAAACTGTTTTTT
.	TRBV7-6	TRBJ2-2	.	CASSYGLISNTGELFF	TGTGCCAGCAGCTACGGACTGATATCGAACACCGGGGAGCTGTTTTTT
.	TRBV5-1	TRBJ2-1	.	CASSAGEGSYNEQFF	TGCGCCAGCAGCGCTGGGGAAGGCTCCTACAATGAGCAGTTCTTC
.	TRBV7-2	TRBJ1-3	.	CASSSRMTAGSGNTIYF	TGTGCCAGCAGCTCCCGGATGACTGCTGGCTCTGGAAACACCATATATTTT
TRBD1	TRBV6-6	TRBJ1-2	.	CASSSPGGSGYTF	TGTGCCAGCAGTTCCCCAGGGGGCTCTGGCTACACCTTC
.	TRBV9	TRBJ2-2	.	CASSARGWSTGELFF	TGTGCCAGCAGCGCCCGGGGGTGGAGCACCGGGGAGCTGTTTTTT
TRBD1	TRBV7-3	TRBJ1-2	.	CASSTGTGYGYTF	TGTGCCAGCAGCACCGGGACAGGGTATGGCTACACCTTC
.	TRBV5-1	TRBJ2-5	.	CASSIGHQETQYF	TGCGCCAGCAGCATCGGGCACCAAGAGACCCAGTACTTC
TRBD1	TRBV4-1	TRBJ2-7	.	CASSPGSQGIYEQYF	TGCGCCAGCAGCCCCGGCTCACAGGGGATCTACGAGCAGTACTTC
.	TRBV5-4	TRBJ2-5	.	CATFPASSQETQYF	TGTGCCACCTTTCCCGCTAGTTCTCAAGAGACCCAGTACTTC
.	TRBV18	TRBJ2-2	once	CASSPGLTGVVFF	TGTGCCAGCTCACCGGGACTGACGGGGGTCGTGTTTTTT
.	TRBV15	TRBJ1-5	.	CATSRDWGGRQPQHF	TGTGCCACCAGCAGAGATTGGGGGGGCCGGCAGCCCCAGCATTTT
.	TRBV29-1	TRBJ1-2	once	CSVEGGDRFRGYTF	TGCAGCGTTGAGGGCGGAGACCGGTTTCGGGGCTACACCTTC
TRBD2	TRBV28	TRBJ2-1	.	CASSLISGRINSYNEQFF	TGTGCCAGCAGTTTAATTAGCGGGAGGATAAACTCCTACAATGAGCAGTTCTTC
TRBD1	TRBV25-1	TRBJ2-5	.	CASSEFLIGQAIQETQYF	TGTGCCAGCAGTGAATTTTTGATAGGACAGGCGATCCAAGAGACCCAGTACTTC
TRBD2	TRBV5-1	TRBJ2-7	.	CASSSVPGAGGPSHSYEQYF	TGCGCCAGCAGCTCGGTACCAGGGGCGGGAGGCCCCTCTCACTCCTACGAGCAGTACTTC
TRBD1	TRBV30	TRBJ1-2	once	CAWEPRQGSTWGYTF	TGTGCCTGGGAGCCAAGACAGGGATCGACTTGGGGCTACACCTTC
TRBD2	TRBV30	TRBJ2-2	.	CAFTSGVNTGELFF	TGTGCCTTCACTAGCGGGGTGAACACCGGGGAGCTGTTTTTT
.	TRBV6-5	TRBJ1-3	.	CASSTTGVSGNTIYF	TGTGCCAGCAGTACGACGGGGGTCTCTGGAAACACCATATATTTT
.	TRBV28	TRBJ2-4	.	CASSLFGDAGNIQYF	TGTGCCAGCAGTTTATTTGGAGACGCGGGGAACATTCAGTACTTC
.	TRBV7-2	TRBJ1-5	.	CASSPGHRNQPQHF	TGTGCCAGCAGCCCCGGACACCGCAATCAGCCCCAGCATTTT
.	TRBV29-1	TRBJ2-3	.	CSVEWRGRYTDTQYF	TGCAGCGTTGAATGGAGGGGGCGGTATACAGATACGCAGTATTTT
.	TRBV5-4	TRBJ2-5	.	CASSLASWAETQYF	TGTGCCAGCAGCTTGGCCAGCTGGGCGGAGACCCAGTACTTC
.	TRBV6-6	TRBJ2-7	once	CASSYSEIWPRNEQYF	TGTGCCAGCAGTTACTCAGAGATCTGGCCTCGGAACGAGCAGTACTTC